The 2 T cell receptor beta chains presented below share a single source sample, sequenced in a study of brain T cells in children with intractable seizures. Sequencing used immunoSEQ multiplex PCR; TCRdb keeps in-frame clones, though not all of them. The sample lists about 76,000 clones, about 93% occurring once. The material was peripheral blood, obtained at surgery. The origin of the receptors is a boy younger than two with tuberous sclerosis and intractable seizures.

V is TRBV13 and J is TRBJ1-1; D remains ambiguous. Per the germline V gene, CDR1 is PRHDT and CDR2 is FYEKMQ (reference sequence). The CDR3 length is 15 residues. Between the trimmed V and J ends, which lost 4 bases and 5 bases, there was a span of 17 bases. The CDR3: CASSSILWRETEAFF. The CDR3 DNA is TGTGCCAGCAGCTCCATACTTTGGAGGGAAACTGAAGCTTTCTTT. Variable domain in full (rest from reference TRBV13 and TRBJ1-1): AAGVIQSPRHLIKEKRETATLKCYPIPRHDTVYWYQQGPGQDPQFLISFYEKMQSDKGSIPDRFSAQQFSDYHSELNMSSLELGDSALYFCASSSILWRETEAFFGQGTRLTVV.

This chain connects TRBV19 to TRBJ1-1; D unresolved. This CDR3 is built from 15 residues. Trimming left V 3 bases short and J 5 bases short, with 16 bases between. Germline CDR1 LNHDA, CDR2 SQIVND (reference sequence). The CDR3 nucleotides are TGTGCCAGTAGTATTAGAGTGACTGGAGGAACTGAAGCTTTCTTT. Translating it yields CASSIRVTGGTEAFF. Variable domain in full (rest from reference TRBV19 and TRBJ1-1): DGGITQSPKYLFRKEGQNVTLSCEQNLNHDAMYWYRQDPGQGLRLIYYSQIVNDFQKGDIAEGYSVSREKKESFPLTVTSAQKNPTAFYLCASSIRVTGGTEAFFGQGTRLTVV.